This T cell receptor beta chain was profiled in a study of response to subunit inactivated influenza vaccine. TCRdb reprocessed the RT-PCR reads via MiXCR and lists one record per CDR3 protein. The top ten clones hold around 28% of a sample with about 170,000 distinct CDR3 sequences, about 12% of them seen once. With V trimmed by 3 bases and J by 0 bases, 11 bases remained unmatched. This CDR3 region has 20 residues. Germline V lookup: CDR1 MNHEY, CDR2 SMNVEV (reference sequence). The data also belong to a second study, concerning T cells expressing NK-cell markers. That study adds: Synthesis of TCR beta cDNA relied on 5'RACE template switching carrying UMIs. Alpha-beta TCR T cells were the sole sorting target in several experiments, owing to an anti-gamma-delta TCR antibody. In five or six donors, dominant CD3+CD56+NKG2C+ clonotypes ranked among the top 10 CD8+ clonotypes. Evidence did not settle whether expanded NKG2C+ T cell clones targeted HCMV.

The source material was CD8+ T cells sorted from PBMCs, sampled 11 to 12 days after vaccination. The source of this sequence is a middle-aged man who received an inactivated influenza vaccine. The genes are TRBV27 and TRBJ2-1, with 13 bases matching TRBD2. CDR3 nucleotides: TGTGCCAGCAGTTTCCTGACTAGCGGGAGGACAAAGAGCTCCTACAATGAGCAGTTCTTC. This translates into CASSFLTSGRTKSSYNEQFF.